Sequencing of this T cell receptor (beta chain) was carried out in a study of preoperative IRX-2 immunotherapy in early breast cancer. The CDR3 runs 16 residues. J lost 3 bases, V lost 7 bases, and 5 bases had no gene match. Germline lookup yields CDR1 LNHDA and CDR2 SQIVND (reference sequence). This clone was seen once. Profiled with immunoSEQ multiplex PCR; TCRdb holds only in-frame clones, not every one. The data show 40,000 to 50,000 clones, 70% to 85% seen once. Regarding treatment: preoperative locoregional IRX-2 cytokine immunotherapy. Samples came from a phase Ib trial of preoperative locoregional IRX-2 cytokine immunotherapy.

Specimen: tumor tissue, collected after IRX-2 immunotherapy. The V call is TRBV19, the J call TRBJ2-3, with 15 bases matching TRBD2. This receptor was identified in a human donor with breast cancer. The CDR3 nucleotides read TGTGCCAGTACACGGACTAGCGGGGGGGTAACAGATACGCAGTATTTT. Amino acid sequence: CASTRTSGGVTDTQYF.